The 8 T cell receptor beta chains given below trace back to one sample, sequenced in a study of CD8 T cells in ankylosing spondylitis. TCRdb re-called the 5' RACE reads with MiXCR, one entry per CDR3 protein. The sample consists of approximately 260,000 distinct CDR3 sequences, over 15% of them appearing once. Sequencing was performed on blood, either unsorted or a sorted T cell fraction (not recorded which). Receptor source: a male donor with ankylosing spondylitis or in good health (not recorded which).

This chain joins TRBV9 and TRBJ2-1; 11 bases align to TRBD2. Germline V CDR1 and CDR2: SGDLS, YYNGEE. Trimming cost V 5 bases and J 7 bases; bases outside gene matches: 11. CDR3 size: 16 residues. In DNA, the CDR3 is TGTGCCAGCAGTCCTAACCCCGGGACTAGCGGAAATGAGCAGTTCTTC. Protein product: CASSPNPGTSGNEQFF.

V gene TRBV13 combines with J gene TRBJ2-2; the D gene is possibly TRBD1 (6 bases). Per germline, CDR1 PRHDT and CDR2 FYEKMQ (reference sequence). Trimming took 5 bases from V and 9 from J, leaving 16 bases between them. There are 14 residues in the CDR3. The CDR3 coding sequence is TGTGCCAGCAGCCCACCGACAGGCTCGTGGGAGCTGTTTTTT. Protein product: CASSPPTGSWELFF. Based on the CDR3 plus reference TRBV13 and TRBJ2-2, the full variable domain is AAGVIQSPRHLIKEKRETATLKCYPIPRHDTVYWYQQGPGQDPQFLISFYEKMQSDKGSIPDRFSAQQFSDYHSELNMSSLELGDSALYFCASSPPTGSWELFFGEGSRLTVL.

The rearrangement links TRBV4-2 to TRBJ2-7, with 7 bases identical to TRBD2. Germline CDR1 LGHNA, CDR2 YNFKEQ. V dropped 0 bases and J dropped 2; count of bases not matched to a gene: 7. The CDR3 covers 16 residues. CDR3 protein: CASSQEVPSGTYEQYF. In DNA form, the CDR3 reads TGTGCCAGCAGCCAAGAAGTCCCTAGCGGAACCTACGAGCAGTACTTC.

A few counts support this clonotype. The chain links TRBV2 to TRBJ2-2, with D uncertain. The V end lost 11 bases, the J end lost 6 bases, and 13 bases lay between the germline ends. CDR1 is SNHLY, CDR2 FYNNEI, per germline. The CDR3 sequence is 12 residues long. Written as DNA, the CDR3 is TGTGCCCAAGAGTCGGACGCCGGGGAGCTGTTTTTT. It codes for CAQESDAGELFF.

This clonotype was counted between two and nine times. CDR3 sequence reads: CASTVTATAGELFF. In nucleotides, the CDR3 is TGTGCCAGCACCGTAACGGCCACCGCCGGGGAGCTGTTTTTT. J is TRBJ2-2 and V is TRBV28, with D unresolved. The V and J ends lost 7 bases and 6 bases respectively, with 15 bases between them. CDR3 length equals 14 residues. The V gene's germline CDR1 is MDHEN and CDR2 SYDVKM. Together with reference TRBV28 and TRBJ2-2, the CDR3 gives the full variable domain: DVKVTQSSRYLVKRTGEKVFLECVQDMDHENMFWYRQDPGLGLRLIYFSYDVKMKEKGDIPEGYSVSREKKERFSLILESASTNQTSMYLCASTVTATAGELFFGEGSRLTVL.

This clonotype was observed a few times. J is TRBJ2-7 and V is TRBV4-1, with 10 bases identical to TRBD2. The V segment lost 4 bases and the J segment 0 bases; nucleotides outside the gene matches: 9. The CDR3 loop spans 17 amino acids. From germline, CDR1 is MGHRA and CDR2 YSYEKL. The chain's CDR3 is CASSPGASGRSSYEQYF. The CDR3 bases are TGCGCCAGCAGCCCCGGGGCTAGCGGGAGAAGCTCCTACGAGCAGTACTTC.

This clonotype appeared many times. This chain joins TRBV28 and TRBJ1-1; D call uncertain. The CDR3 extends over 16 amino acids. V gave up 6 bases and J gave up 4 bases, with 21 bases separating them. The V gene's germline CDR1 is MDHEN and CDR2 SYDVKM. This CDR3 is CASRPPSGSWTTEAFF. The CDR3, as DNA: TGTGCCAGCAGGCCCCCCTCGGGCAGTTGGACCACTGAAGCTTTCTTT.

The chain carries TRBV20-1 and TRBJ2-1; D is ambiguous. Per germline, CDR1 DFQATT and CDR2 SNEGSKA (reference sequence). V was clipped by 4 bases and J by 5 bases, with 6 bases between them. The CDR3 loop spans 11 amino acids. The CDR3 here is CSANENNEQFF. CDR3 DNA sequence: TGCAGTGCTAACGAGAACAATGAGCAGTTCTTC.